This T cell receptor (beta chain) was retrieved from a study of blood T cell repertoires in COVID-19 (TCRdb year 2020). The study in broad terms: Samples covering the acute and convalescent phases of COVID-19 were provided by collaborators in the United States, Italy and Spain. The material from the prospective study consisted of cDNA or gDNA derived from T cells, B-cell-depleted T cells, or PBMCs. Deeply sampled blood TCRbeta repertoires from subjects exposed to, actively infected with, or recovered from COVID-19 were included in the dataset. A freely available public database, intended as a resource for researchers studying the immune response to SARS-CoV-2, is where the repertoires were released. Samples came from the ongoing ImmuneRACE study (first 160 participants) plus 1,254 subjects from 6 global collaborators. Nearly every sample came with metadata listing a de-identified subject ID, COVID-19 status, age in years and sex. HLA class I and class II types, where available, came from metadata supplied by the sample provider rather than from assay-based typing.

The immunoSEQ Assay, a bias-controlled multiplex PCR, was used to amplify TCRbeta CDR3 regions from genomic DNA. From the authors' description of their analysis: The number of nucleated cells in each sample was estimated by amplification of reference gene primers within the assay. To quantify the absolute abundance of each unique TCRbeta CDR3 rearrangement, sequence reads were collapsed and filtered. For each sample, productive Simpson clonality was calculated as the square root of Simpson's diversity index over productive rearrangements. Imported from immuneACCESS, the table was reduced by TCRdb to in-frame sequences with V and J called. These copies leave out some clones; in studies compared against another copy, an unresolved V gene accounts for under half, and the cause of the remainder is not known. V and J calls plus clone size are reproduced from that table; the DNA served to infer D and trimming. The sample includes roughly 100,000 clones, with less than 85% observed a single time. Of the sample, around 15% falls within the top ten clones.

The collaborating institutions used their own protocols to collect whole blood in K2EDTA tubes. For TCRbeta analysis, collaborators shipped samples as frozen whole blood, isolated PBMCs, or DNA extracted from either of those sample types. What the research found in general, with its limitations: The quantity of clinical and demographic metadata differed by source and by participant and was supplied without curation.

With regard to this clone: It has no known antigen specificity. Base qualities were left out, and no much larger clone turns up one base away.

V gives up 4 bases and J gives up 4 bases, and the segment between their germline ends measures 10 bases. In the germline V gene, CDR1 corresponds to ENHRY and CDR2 to SYGVKD. The CDR3 spans 13 residues, from the cysteine through the phenylalanine. The DNA shown is the 39-base CDR3, in frame from base 1. The specimen was peripheral blood. The sequence is built from TRBV10-3 and TRBJ1-2, with a tentative D gene TRBD1 over 6 matching bases. The source of this sequence is an older woman with acute or convalescent COVID-19. Here is the DNA: TGTGCCATCAGTGGGACAGAGGCCTATGGCTACACCTTC. The encoded protein is CAISGTEAYGYTF.